Presented here are 27 T cell receptor beta chains from one specimen sequenced in a study of blood T cell repertoires in COVID-19. The data were produced by immunoSEQ multiplex PCR, yet TCRdb's version contains in-frame clones alone and is incomplete. The data hold more than 300,000 clones, with more than 80% observed a single time. Sequences were obtained from peripheral blood. The receptors originated from a young man who had recovered from COVID-19.

J is TRBJ2-7 and V is TRBV3-1 (or the pseudogene TRBV3-2); the D is unclear. Germline values: CDR1 LGHDT, CDR2 YNNKEL (reference sequence). CDR3 length: 12 residues. The V and J ends lost 3 bases and 1 base respectively, with 4 bases between them. The DNA of the CDR3 is TGTGCCAGCAGCCACCGTTCCTACGAGCAGTACTTC. Protein: CASSHRSYEQYF.

The rearrangement links TRBV7-2 to TRBJ2-1; 7 bases map to TRBD2. From germline, CDR1 is SGHTA and CDR2 FQGNSA. The CDR3 has 13 residues. The V gene end was trimmed by 1 base and the J gene end by 7 bases; junction bases not matched to a gene: 1. CDR3 coding DNA: TGTGCCAGCAGCTTAGGGGGGGGGAATGAGCAGTTCTTC. This sequence encodes CASSLGGGNEQFF.

The chain couples TRBV6-2 or TRBV6-3 to TRBJ2-7; unclear D gene. The V gene's germline CDR1 is MNHEY and CDR2 SVGEGT. Between the trimmed V and J ends, which lost 2 bases and 6 bases, there was a span of 11 bases. This CDR3 has 13 amino acids. The CDR3 DNA is TGTGCCAGCAGTTACATGCCAGATGGCGAGCAGTACTTC. This gives the protein CASSYMPDGEQYF.

The chain recombines TRBV7-9 with TRBJ1-2; D is undetermined. Germline-derived CDR1 and CDR2 are SEHNR and FQNEAQ (reference sequence). Trimming took 4 bases from V and 2 from J, leaving 11 bases between them. The CDR3 covers 14 residues. Written as DNA, the CDR3 is TGTGCCAGCAGCTCAGCGGAGGCGAACTATGGCTACACCTTC. Its protein is CASSSAEANYGYTF.

This chain connects TRBV3-1 (or the pseudogene TRBV3-2) to TRBJ2-1; 7 bases agree with TRBD2. V gave up 4 bases and J gave up 4 bases; unmatched junction bases: 7. The CDR3 is made up of 15 amino acids. The V gene's germline CDR1 is LGHDT and CDR2 YNNKEL (reference sequence). The DNA for the CDR3 is TGTGCCAGCAGCCCGGCGGCTAGCGGTTACAATGAGCAGTTCTTC. It codes for CASSPAASGYNEQFF.

V gene TRBV7-2 combines with J gene TRBJ1-1, with D maybe TRBD1 (5 bases). Germline lookup yields CDR1 SGHTA and CDR2 FQGNSA. V gave up 5 bases and J gave up 3 bases, with 13 bases separating them. The CDR3 totals 14 residues. CDR3 residues: CASSLRGGDTEAFF. The CDR3 DNA sequence: TGTGCCAGCAGCCTCCGTGGGGGGGACACTGAAGCTTTCTTT. Together with reference TRBV7-2 and TRBJ1-1, the CDR3 gives the full variable domain: GAGVSQSPSNKVTEKGKDVELRCDPISGHTALYWYRQSLGQGLEFLIYFQGNSAPDKSGLPSDRFSAERTGGSVSTLTIQRTQQEDSAVYLCASSLRGGDTEAFFGQGTRLTVV.

The chain carries TRBV11-2 and TRBJ2-7, with D maybe TRBD2 (7 bases). This CDR3 has 17 residues. Germline CDR1 SGHAT, CDR2 FQNNGV. Trimming took 5 bases from V and 3 from J, leaving 23 bases between them. The CDR3 sequence is CASSLAYSGGPGYEQYF. The CDR3 DNA follows: TGTGCCAGCAGCCTAGCCTACTCGGGGGGCCCCGGCTACGAGCAGTACTTC.

The sample holds a few counts of this clone. This chain joins TRBV2 and TRBJ1-6; TRBD1 aligns across 9 bases. This CDR3 comprises 12 residues. From germline, CDR1 is SNHLY and CDR2 FYNNEI. The V and J ends lost 7 bases and 12 bases, in that order; junction bases with no gene match: 4. The CDR3 sequence: CASMGQGGPLHF. CDR3 nucleotide sequence: TGTGCCAGCATGGGACAGGGAGGACCCCTCCACTTT.

This chain joins TRBV9 and TRBJ2-2, with TRBD1 as a possible D gene (5 bases). Trimming left V 3 bases short and J 5 bases short, with 11 bases between. This CDR3 contains 14 residues. Germline V lookup: CDR1 SGDLS, CDR2 YYNGEE. CDR3 in amino acids: CASSDRSGTGELFF. The DNA of the CDR3 is TGTGCCAGCAGCGACCGCTCAGGGACCGGGGAGCTGTTTTTT.

This clone was detected once. This chain uses TRBV5-1 with TRBJ1-2; 10 bases are shared with TRBD1. CDR3 size: 15 residues. The J segment lost 3 bases and the V segment lost 0 bases, leaving 2 bases of the junction unmatched. The germline CDR1 and CDR2 sequences are SGHRS and YFSETQ. The CDR3 region has the DNA TGCGCCAGCAGCTTGGTTGGGACAGGGGACTATGGCTACACCTTC. This sequence encodes CASSLVGTGDYGYTF.

V usage is TRBV6-5 and J usage is TRBJ1-2, with a tentative D call TRBD1 (5 bases). V was clipped by 0 bases and J by 2 bases, with 10 bases between them. Germline loops: CDR1 MNHEY, CDR2 SVGAGI. The CDR3 is 15 amino acids. The DNA for the CDR3 is TGTGCCAGCAGTTACTCGGCAGGGTCCAACTATGGCTACACCTTC. It codes for CASSYSAGSNYGYTF.

The chain couples TRBV2 to TRBJ1-2, with D possibly TRBD1 on 6 matching bases. There are 14 residues in the CDR3. Germline assignment: CDR1 SNHLY and CDR2 FYNNEI. V dropped 4 bases and J dropped 5 bases, with 14 bases sitting between them. CDR3: CASSGQGTGYGYTF. The CDR3 region has the DNA TGTGCCAGCAGTGGCCAGGGAACAGGGTATGGCTACACCTTC.

V is TRBV5-5 and J is TRBJ2-7, with TRBD1 identical over 7 bases. With V trimmed by 4 bases and J by 4 bases, 8 bases remained unmatched. Germline V gene data show CDR1 as SGHKS and CDR2 as YYEKEE (reference sequence). This CDR3 contains 14 residues. The CDR3 coding sequence is TGTGCCAGCAGCGCTCGGACAGGAGAATACGAGCAGTACTTC. As protein: CASSARTGEYEQYF.

The V gene is TRBV10-3, the J gene TRBJ2-5, with TRBD1 matching over 9 bases. CDR1 ENHRY and CDR2 SYGVKD come from the germline V gene. V lost 4 bases to trimming and J lost 3 bases; unmatched junction nucleotides: 6. The CDR3 consists of 15 residues. The CDR3, as DNA: TGTGCCATCAGTGGTACAGGGGGCCTTAAAGAGACCCAGTACTTC. Translated: CAISGTGGLKETQYF.

The chain uses TRBV6-5 and TRBJ1-2, with D hard to call. Germline V lookup: CDR1 MNHEY, CDR2 SVGAGI. This CDR3 has 13 residues. V lost 11 bases, J lost 0 bases, and 13 bases lay in between. CDR3: CAVGSRANYGYTF. Here the CDR3 DNA reads TGTGCCGTTGGTTCTAGAGCTAACTATGGCTACACCTTC.

The CDR3 protein is CATSSPGQGNTF. The CDR3 DNA sequence: TGTGCCACCAGCAGCCCGGGACAGGGAAACACCTTC. This chain uses TRBV15 with TRBJ1-2; 9 bases match TRBD1. Looked up from germline, CDR1 is LNHNV and CDR2 is YYDKDF (reference sequence). With 3 bases clipped from V and 12 bases from J, the junction kept 5 bases outside the gene matches. CDR3 size: 12 residues.

The chain combines TRBV28 with TRBJ2-3, with D maybe TRBD1 (6 bases). Looked up from germline, CDR1 is MDHEN and CDR2 is SYDVKM. Trimming stripped 1 base from V and 2 bases from J, with 13 bases between. CDR3 length: 16 amino acids. Here the CDR3 DNA reads TGTGCCAGCAGTTTATATCCCCAGGGGCCCACAGATACGCAGTATTTT. Encoded protein: CASSLYPQGPTDTQYF. Full variable domain (missing parts from reference TRBV28 and TRBJ2-3): DVKVTQSSRYLVKRTGEKVFLECVQDMDHENMFWYRQDPGLGLRLIYFSYDVKMKEKGDIPEGYSVSREKKERFSLILESASTNQTSMYLCASSLYPQGPTDTQYFGPGTRLTVL.

This clone was observed a handful of times. The chain has TRBV11-2 and TRBJ2-2; D gene unclear. Germline V gives CDR1 SGHAT, CDR2 FQNNGV. V dropped 5 bases and J dropped 4 bases, with 8 bases sitting between them. The CDR3 extends over 13 amino acids. CDR3 protein: CASSPGFTGELFF. Here the CDR3 DNA reads TGTGCCAGCAGCCCCGGGTTCACCGGGGAGCTGTTTTTT.

This chain links TRBV7-2 with TRBJ1-2; 9 bases match TRBD1. The junction had 9 bases not matched to a gene; V was cut back by 1 base and J by 6 bases. The CDR3 runs to 16 residues. Germline V gene data show CDR1 as SGHTA and CDR2 as FQGNSA. CDR3 residues: CASSLEWTGVINGYTF. As DNA, the CDR3 is TGTGCCAGCAGCTTAGAGTGGACAGGGGTTATCAATGGCTACACCTTC.

This sequence joins TRBV12-3 or TRBV12-4 and TRBJ2-7; maybe TRBD2 (6 bases). V was pared by 6 bases and J by 2 bases, with 11 bases between. The CDR3 consists of 13 residues. CDR3 sequence: CASSLSGAYEQYF. The CDR3 DNA follows: TGTGCCAGCAGCCTCTCGGGGGCCTACGAGCAGTACTTC.

The chain is built from TRBV5-1 and TRBJ1-1; 9 bases agree with TRBD1. The germline V gene encodes CDR1 SGHRS and CDR2 YFSETQ. There are 14 residues in the CDR3. With 4 bases clipped from V and 5 bases from J, the junction kept 6 bases outside the gene matches. CDR3 sequence reads: CASSAGTGRTEAFF. As DNA, the CDR3 is TGCGCCAGCAGCGCCGGGACAGGGAGGACTGAAGCTTTCTTT.

This clone was detected only a few times. At one end the junction does not follow the germline gene, possibly because of a read error. The rearrangement links TRBV5-1 to TRBJ2-5, with unresolved D. Germline-derived CDR1 and CDR2 are SGHRS and YFSETQ. This CDR3 is 12 amino acids long. The CDR3 DNA reads as TGCGCCAGCAGGTTGGTTCAGGAGACCCAGTACTTC. It specifies CASRLVQETQYF.

The V gene is TRBV18, the J gene TRBJ2-5, with 8 bases identical to TRBD1. Germline CDR1 and CDR2: KGHSH and LQKENI. The CDR3 extends over 13 amino acids. The trim removed 10 bases at V and 2 bases at J, leaving 6 bases unmatched. CDR3 amino acids: CATNRDRQETQYF. DNA of the CDR3: TGTGCCACCAACCGGGACAGGCAAGAGACCCAGTACTTC.

The J gene is TRBJ2-6, the V gene TRBV2; no definite D call. CDR1 is SNHLY, CDR2 FYNNEI, per germline. There are 14 residues in the CDR3. Between the trimmed V and J ends, which lost 6 bases and 3 bases, there was a span of 9 bases. As DNA, the CDR3 is TGTGCCAGCAGATACGGTAGTGGGGCCAACGTCCTGACTTTC. Its protein is CASRYGSGANVLTF.

The rearrangement uses TRBV5-8 and TRBJ2-1; D is possibly TRBD2 (7 bases). V lost 0 bases and J lost 9, with 22 bases in between. CDR3 length: 17 residues. Germline V gives CDR1 SGHTS, CDR2 YDEGEE. CDR3 in DNA: TGTGCCAGCAGCTTGGCGGTCGGGGGGCCTTATTCTTTTGAGCAGTTCTTC. Amino acids: CASSLAVGGPYSFEQFF.

This chain connects TRBV18 to TRBJ1-2; D gene ambiguous. CDR1 is KGHSH and CDR2 is LQKENI in the germline V gene. This CDR3 is built from 15 residues. V lost 2 bases and J 7 bases, leaving 17 bases between the germline ends. The CDR3 sequence: CASSPEQLSRLGYTF. The DNA for the CDR3 is TGTGCCAGCTCACCAGAACAGCTCAGCAGGCTTGGCTACACCTTC. Complete variable domain (other parts from reference TRBV18 and TRBJ1-2): NAGVMQNPRHLVRRRGQEARLRCSPMKGHSHVYWYRQLPEEGLKFMVYLQKENIIDESGMPKERFSAEFPKEGPSILRIQQVVRGDSAAYFCASSPEQLSRLGYTFGSGTRLTVV.

The rearrangement uses TRBV3-1 (or the pseudogene TRBV3-2) and TRBJ1-2, with D unresolved. Per the germline V gene, CDR1 is LGHDT and CDR2 is YNNKEL (reference sequence). The CDR3 runs 15 residues. Trimming took off 1 base at V and 8 bases at J, with 17 bases between the two ends. The CDR3 nucleotides are TGTGCCAGCAGCCAAGGGGGATCTTCTAGGAGGGGCTACACCTTC. Translating it yields CASSQGGSSRRGYTF.